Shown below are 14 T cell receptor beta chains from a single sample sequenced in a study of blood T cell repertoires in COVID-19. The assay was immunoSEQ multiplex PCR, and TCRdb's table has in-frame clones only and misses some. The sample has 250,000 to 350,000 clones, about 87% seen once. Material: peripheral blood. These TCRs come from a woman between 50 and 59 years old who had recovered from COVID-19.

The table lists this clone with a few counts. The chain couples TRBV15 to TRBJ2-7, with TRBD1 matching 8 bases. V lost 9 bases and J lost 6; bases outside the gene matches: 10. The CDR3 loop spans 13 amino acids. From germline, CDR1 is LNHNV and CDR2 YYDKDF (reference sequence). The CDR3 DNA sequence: TGTGCCACTCTGGGACAGGACTATCCCGAGCAGTACTTC. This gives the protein CATLGQDYPEQYF.

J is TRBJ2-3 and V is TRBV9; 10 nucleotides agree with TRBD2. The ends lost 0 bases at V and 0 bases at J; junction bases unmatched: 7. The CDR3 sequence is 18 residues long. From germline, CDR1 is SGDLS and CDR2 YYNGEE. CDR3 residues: CASSVEVAGGPSTDTQYF. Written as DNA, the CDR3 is TGTGCCAGCAGCGTAGAGGTAGCGGGAGGCCCCAGCACAGATACGCAGTATTTT.

The CDR3 protein is CASTLRRGNTEAFF. CDR3 DNA sequence: TGTGCCAGCACCCTACGTCGGGGAAACACTGAAGCTTTCTTT. This chain uses TRBV28 with TRBJ1-1; D remains ambiguous. Germline V gene lookup returns CDR1 MDHEN and CDR2 SYDVKM. The CDR3 runs to 14 residues. Between the trimmed V and J ends, which lost 7 bases and 2 bases, there was a span of 14 bases.

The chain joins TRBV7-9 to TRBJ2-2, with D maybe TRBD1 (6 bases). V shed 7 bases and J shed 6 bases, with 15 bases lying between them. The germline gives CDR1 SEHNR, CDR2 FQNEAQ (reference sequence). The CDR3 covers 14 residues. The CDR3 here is CASISRGWAGELFF. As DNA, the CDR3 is TGTGCCAGCATCAGCAGGGGTTGGGCCGGGGAGCTGTTTTTT.

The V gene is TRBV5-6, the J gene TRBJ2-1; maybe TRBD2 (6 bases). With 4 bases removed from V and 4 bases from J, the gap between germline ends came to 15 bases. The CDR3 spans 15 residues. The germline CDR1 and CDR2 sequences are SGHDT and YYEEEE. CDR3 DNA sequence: TGTGCCAGCAGCCGTAGACTAGGGGCTTACAATGAGCAGTTCTTC. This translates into CASSRRLGAYNEQFF.

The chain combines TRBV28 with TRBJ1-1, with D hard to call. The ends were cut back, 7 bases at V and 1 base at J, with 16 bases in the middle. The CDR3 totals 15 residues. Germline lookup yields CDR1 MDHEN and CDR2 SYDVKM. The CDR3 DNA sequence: TGTGCCAGCACCCTTAGGCCCCCAGGGAACACTGAAGCTTTCTTT. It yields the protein CASTLRPPGNTEAFF.

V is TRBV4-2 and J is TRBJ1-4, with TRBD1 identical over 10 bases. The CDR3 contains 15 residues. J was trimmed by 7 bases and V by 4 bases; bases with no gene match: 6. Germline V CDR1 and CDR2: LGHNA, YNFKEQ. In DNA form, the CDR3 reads TGTGCCAGCAGCCCCGGGACAGGGGTCGGTGAAAAACTGTTTTTT. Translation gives CASSPGTGVGEKLFF.

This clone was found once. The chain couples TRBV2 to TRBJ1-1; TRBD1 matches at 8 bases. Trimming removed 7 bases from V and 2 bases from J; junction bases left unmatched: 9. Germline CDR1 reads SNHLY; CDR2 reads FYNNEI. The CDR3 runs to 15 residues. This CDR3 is CASIYLGQANTEAFF. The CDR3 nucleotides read TGTGCCAGCATTTATTTGGGACAGGCTAACACTGAAGCTTTCTTT.

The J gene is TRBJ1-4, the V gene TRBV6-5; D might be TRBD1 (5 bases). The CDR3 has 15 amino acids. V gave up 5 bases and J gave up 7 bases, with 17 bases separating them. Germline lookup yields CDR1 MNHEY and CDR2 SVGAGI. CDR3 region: CASSTRGGTTEKLFF. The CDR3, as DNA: TGTGCCAGCAGTACCCGGGGCGGGACGACTGAAAAACTGTTTTTT.

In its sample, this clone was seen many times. The CDR3 DNA is TGTGCCAGCAGCTTAAGTTTTGGAGAATGGAACACTGAAGCTTTCTTT. Protein sequence: CASSLSFGEWNTEAFF. V is TRBV7-9 and J is TRBJ1-1; D uncertain. Trimming pared 2 bases from V and 1 base from J, leaving 14 bases between. Germline assignment: CDR1 SEHNR and CDR2 FQNEAQ (reference sequence). CDR3 length: 16 residues.

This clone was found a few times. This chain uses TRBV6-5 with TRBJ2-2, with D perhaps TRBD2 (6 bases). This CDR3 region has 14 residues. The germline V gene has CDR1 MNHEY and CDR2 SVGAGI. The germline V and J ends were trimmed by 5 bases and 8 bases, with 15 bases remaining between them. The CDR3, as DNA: TGTGCCAGCAGTAAGGTCGGGGGAATGGGGGAGCTGTTTTTT. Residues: CASSKVGGMGELFF.

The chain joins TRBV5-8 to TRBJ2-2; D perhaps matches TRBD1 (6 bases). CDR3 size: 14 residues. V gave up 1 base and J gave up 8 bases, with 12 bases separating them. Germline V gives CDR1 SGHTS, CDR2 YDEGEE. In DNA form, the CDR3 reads TGTGCCAGCAGCTTGACAGGGTCGAGAGGGGAGCTGTTTTTT. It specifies CASSLTGSRGELFF.

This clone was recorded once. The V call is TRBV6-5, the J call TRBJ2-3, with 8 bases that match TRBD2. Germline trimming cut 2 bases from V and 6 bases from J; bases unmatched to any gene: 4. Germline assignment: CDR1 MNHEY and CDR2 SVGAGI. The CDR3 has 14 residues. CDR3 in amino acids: CASSYPGGRDTQYF. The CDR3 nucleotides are TGTGCCAGCAGTTACCCGGGAGGGCGGGATACGCAGTATTTT.

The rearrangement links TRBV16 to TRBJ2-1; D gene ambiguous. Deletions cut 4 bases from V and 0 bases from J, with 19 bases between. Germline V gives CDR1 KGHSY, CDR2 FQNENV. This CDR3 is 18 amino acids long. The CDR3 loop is CASSLSRAVLSSYNEQFF. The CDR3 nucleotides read TGTGCCAGCAGCCTTTCTAGAGCCGTATTGAGCTCCTACAATGAGCAGTTCTTC.